This entry features one T cell receptor beta chain sequence. Its specificity is not known. Germline CDR1 is SQVTM and CDR2 is ANQGSEA. V lost 4 bases, J lost 3 bases, and 6 bases lay in between. The CDR3 is made up of 12 amino acids. The data belong to a study of cytomegalovirus exposure and HLA in healthy donors. Study-wide context: It was reported in a later analysis that the 120 or so validation repertoires used the same platform as the 666 first-cohort repertoires.

The repertoire was sequenced with immunoSEQ multiplex PCR; TCRdb's copy has only in-frame clones and lacks some. The profile shows fewer than 85,000 clones, about 90% of them singletons. Study-level points and caveats: The study designated over 150 TCR beta chains cytomegalovirus-associated.

V gene TRBV29-1 combines with J gene TRBJ1-4; D gene ambiguous. What was sequenced was PBMCs. This clonotype was obtained from a woman aged 18-29 years in good health and CMV-seropositive. This chain's CDR3 is CSVVEANEKLFF. CDR3 nucleotides: TGCAGCGTTGTGGAGGCTAATGAAAAACTGTTTTTT.